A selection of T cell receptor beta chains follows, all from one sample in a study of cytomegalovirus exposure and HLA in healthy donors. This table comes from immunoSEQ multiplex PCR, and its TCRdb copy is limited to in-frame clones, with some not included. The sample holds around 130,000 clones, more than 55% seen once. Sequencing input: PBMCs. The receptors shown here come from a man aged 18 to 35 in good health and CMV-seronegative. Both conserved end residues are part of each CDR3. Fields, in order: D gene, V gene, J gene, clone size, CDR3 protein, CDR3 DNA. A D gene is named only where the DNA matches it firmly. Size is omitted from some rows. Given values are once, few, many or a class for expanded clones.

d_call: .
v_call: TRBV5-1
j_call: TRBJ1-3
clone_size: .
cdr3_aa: CASSLGRGFSGNTIYF
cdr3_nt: TGCGCCAGCAGCTTGGGGCGGGGATTTTCTGGAAACACCATATATTTT

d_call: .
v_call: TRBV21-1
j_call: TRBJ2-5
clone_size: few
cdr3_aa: CASSKKPAGRETQYF
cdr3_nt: TGTGCCAGCAGCAAAAAGCCAGCGGGGAGAGAGACCCAGTACTTC

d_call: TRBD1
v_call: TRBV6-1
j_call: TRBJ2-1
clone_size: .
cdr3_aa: CASSGRQGAGNEQFF
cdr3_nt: TGTGCCAGCAGTGGGCGACAGGGGGCAGGCAATGAGCAGTTCTTC

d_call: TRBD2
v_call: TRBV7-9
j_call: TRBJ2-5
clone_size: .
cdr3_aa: CASSGDYPQETQYF
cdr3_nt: TGTGCCAGCAGCGGGGACTACCCCCAAGAGACCCAGTACTTC

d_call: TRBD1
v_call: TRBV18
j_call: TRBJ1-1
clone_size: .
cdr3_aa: CASSPLGQSTEAFF
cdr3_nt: TGTGCCAGCTCACCATTGGGACAGAGCACTGAAGCTTTCTTT

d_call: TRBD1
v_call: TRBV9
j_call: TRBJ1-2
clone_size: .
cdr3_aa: CASSEGTALGYTF
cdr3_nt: TGTGCCAGCAGCGAGGGGACAGCCCTGGGCTACACCTTC

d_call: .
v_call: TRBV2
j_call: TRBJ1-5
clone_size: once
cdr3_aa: CATSTGKGHQPQHF
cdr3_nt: TGTGCCACCTCCACAGGGAAGGGTCATCAGCCCCAGCATTTT

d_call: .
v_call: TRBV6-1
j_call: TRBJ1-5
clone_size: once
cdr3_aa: CASSEAPGPRPQHF
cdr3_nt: TGTGCCAGCAGTGAAGCCCCAGGGCCTAGGCCCCAGCATTTT

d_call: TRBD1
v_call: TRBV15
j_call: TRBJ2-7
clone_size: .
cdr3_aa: CATSRTGVQSYEQYF
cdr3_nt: TGTGCCACCAGCAGGACAGGGGTACAGTCCTACGAGCAGTACTTC

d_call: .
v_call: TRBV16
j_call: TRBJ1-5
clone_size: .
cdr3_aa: CASSQFERDQPQHF
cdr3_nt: TGTGCCAGCAGCCAATTCGAGAGGGATCAGCCCCAGCATTTT

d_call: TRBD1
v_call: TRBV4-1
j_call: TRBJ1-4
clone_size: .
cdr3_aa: CASRRQGTSEKLFF
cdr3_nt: TGCGCCAGCAGGCGACAGGGGACAAGTGAAAAACTGTTTTTT

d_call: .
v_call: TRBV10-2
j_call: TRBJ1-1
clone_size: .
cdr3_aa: CASTDPRQFNTEAFF
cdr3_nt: TGCGCCAGCACTGACCCGAGACAGTTTAACACTGAAGCTTTCTTT

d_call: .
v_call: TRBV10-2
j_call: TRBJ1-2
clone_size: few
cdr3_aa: CASSDTREGYGYTF
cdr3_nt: TGCGCCAGCAGTGACACTCGGGAGGGCTATGGCTACACCTTC

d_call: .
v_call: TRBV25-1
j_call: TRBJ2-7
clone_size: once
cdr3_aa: CASTKWGLDEQYF
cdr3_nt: TGTGCCAGCACGAAATGGGGGCTCGACGAGCAGTACTTC

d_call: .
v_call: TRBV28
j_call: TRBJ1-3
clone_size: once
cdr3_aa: CASSSGTFSGNTIYF
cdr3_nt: TGTGCCAGCAGTTCAGGTACCTTCTCTGGAAACACCATATATTTT

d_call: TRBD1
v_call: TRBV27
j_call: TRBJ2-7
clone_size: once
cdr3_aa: CASSSRRGTAFSYEQYF
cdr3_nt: TGTGCCAGCAGTTCCCGCCGAGGGACAGCATTCTCCTACGAGCAGTACTTC

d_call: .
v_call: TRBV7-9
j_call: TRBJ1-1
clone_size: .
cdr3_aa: CASSPTGRGNTEAFF
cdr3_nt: TGTGCCAGCAGCCCTACCGGACGGGGGAACACTGAAGCTTTCTTT

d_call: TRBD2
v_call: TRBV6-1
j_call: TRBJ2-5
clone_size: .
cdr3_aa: CASSDESGVGQETQYF
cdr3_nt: TGTGCCAGCAGTGACGAAAGCGGGGTGGGGCAAGAGACCCAGTACTTC

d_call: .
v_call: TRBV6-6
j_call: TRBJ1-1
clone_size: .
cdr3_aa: CASSYSNSGGEAFF
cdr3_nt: TGTGCCAGCAGTTACTCAAACAGCGGTGGTGAAGCTTTCTTT

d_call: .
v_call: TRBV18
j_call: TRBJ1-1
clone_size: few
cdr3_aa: CASSLLDWRAQNTEAFF
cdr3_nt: TGTGCCAGCTCTCTACTTGACTGGAGGGCCCAGAACACTGAAGCTTTCTTT

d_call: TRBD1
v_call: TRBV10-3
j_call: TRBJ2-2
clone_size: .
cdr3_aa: CAISDRGLTGELFF
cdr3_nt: TGTGCCATCAGCGACAGGGGGCTCACCGGGGAGCTGTTTTTT

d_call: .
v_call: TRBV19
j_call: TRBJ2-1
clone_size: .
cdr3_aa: CASSFSTGPPSYNEQFF
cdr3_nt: TGTGCCAGTAGTTTCTCAACAGGGCCTCCGTCCTACAATGAGCAGTTCTTC

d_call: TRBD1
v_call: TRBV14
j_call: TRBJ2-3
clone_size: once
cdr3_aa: CASSQSRGLADTQYF
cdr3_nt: TGTGCCAGCAGCCAATCCAGGGGGCTCGCAGATACGCAGTATTTT

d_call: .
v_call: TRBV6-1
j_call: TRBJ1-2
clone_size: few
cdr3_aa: CASSDAAANYGYTF
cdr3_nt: TGTGCCAGCAGTGACGCGGCGGCTAACTATGGCTACACCTTC

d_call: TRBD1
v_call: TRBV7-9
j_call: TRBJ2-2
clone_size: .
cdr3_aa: CASIPTVTQGANTGELFF
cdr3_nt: TGTGCCAGCATCCCTACGGTCACACAGGGGGCAAACACCGGGGAGCTGTTTTTT

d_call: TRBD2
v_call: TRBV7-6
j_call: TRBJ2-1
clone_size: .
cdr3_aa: CASSFLTSGSTNEQFF
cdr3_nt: TGTGCCAGCAGCTTCCTCACTAGCGGGAGTACTAATGAGCAGTTCTTC

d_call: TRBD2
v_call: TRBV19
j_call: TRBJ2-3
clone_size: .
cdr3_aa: CASSMGGLTDTQYF
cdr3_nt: TGTGCCAGTAGTATGGGAGGGTTGACAGATACGCAGTATTTT

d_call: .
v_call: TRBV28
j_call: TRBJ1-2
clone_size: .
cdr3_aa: CASRRGPTNYGHTF
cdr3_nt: TGTGCCAGCAGACGCGGGCCGACGAACTATGGCCACACCTTC

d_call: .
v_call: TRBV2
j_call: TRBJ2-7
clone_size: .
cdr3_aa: CASSDRGALGNEQYF
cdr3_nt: TGTGCCAGCAGTGACAGGGGGGCGTTAGGGAACGAGCAGTACTTC

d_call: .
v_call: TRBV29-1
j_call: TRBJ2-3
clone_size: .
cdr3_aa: CSVGGLAVMTDTQYF
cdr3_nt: TGCAGCGTTGGAGGGTTAGCGGTGATGACAGATACGCAGTATTTT

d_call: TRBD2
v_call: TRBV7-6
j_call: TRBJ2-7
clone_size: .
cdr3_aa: CASSLSSGRAVSYEQYF
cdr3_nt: TGTGCCAGCAGCTTAAGTAGCGGGAGGGCCGTATCGTACGAGCAGTACTTC

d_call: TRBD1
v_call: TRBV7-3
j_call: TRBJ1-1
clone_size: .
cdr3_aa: CASSETGAGNTEAFF
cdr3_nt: TGTGCCAGCAGCGAGACAGGGGCCGGGAACACTGAAGCTTTCTTT